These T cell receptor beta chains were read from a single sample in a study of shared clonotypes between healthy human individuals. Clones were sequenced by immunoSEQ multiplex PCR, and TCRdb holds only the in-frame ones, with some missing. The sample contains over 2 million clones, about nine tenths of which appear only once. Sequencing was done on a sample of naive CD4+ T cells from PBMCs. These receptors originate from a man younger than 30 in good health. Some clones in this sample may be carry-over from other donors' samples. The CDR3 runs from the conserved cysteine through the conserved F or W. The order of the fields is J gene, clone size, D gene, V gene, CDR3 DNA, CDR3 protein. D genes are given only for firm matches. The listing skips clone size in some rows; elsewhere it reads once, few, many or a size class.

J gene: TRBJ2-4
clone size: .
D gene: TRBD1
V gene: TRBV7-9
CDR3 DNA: TGTGCCAGCAGCTTCGGACAGGATGTAGCCGAAAACATTCAGTACTTC
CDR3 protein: CASSFGQDVAENIQYF

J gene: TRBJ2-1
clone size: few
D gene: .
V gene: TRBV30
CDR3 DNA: TGTGCCTGGAGTGTAGAGGGCCTATCTGAGCAGTTCTTC
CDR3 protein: CAWSVEGLSEQFF

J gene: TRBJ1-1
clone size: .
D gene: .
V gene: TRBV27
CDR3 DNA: TGTGCCAGCAGTTTAACCAGAAATTTGAACACTGAAGCTTTCTTT
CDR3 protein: CASSLTRNLNTEAFF

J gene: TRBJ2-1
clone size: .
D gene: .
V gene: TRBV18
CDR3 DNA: TGTGCCAGCTCAGAATCTTACCCCAATGAGCAGTTCTTC
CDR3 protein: CASSESYPNEQFF

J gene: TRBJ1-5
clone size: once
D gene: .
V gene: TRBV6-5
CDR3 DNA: TGTGCCAGCAGTTACTCTCGAGGGCAGCCCCAGCATTTT
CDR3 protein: CASSYSRGQPQHF

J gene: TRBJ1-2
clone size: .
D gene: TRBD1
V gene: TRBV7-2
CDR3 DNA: TGTGCCAGCAGCAAATTTACTCCGGGACAGGGATATGGCTACACCTTC
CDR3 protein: CASSKFTPGQGYGYTF

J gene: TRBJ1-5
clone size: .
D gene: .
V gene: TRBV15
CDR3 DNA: TGTGCCACCAGCGGCTGGACAGATAGCAATCAGCCCCAGCATTTT
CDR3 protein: CATSGWTDSNQPQHF

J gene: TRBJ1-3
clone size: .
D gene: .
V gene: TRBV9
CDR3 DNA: TGTGCCAGCAGCGTAGCAGGGAGCGGCAACTCTGGAAACACCATATATTTT
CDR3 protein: CASSVAGSGNSGNTIYF

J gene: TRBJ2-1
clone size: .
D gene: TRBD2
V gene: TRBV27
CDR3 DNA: TGTGCCAGCAGTTTATCGAACCCGGGACTAGCGGGTCATGAGCAGTTCTTC
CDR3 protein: CASSLSNPGLAGHEQFF

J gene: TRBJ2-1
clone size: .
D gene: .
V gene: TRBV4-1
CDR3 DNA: TGCGCCAGCAGCCAAGATGGCGCTCAGCAGTTCTTC
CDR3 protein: CASSQDGAQQFF

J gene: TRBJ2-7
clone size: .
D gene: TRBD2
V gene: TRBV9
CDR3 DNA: TGTGCCAGCAGCGCGAGGGGACTAGAGTCCTACGAGCAGTACTTC
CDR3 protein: CASSARGLESYEQYF

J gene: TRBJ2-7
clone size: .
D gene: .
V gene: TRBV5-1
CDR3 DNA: TGCGCCAGCAGCTTGGGGGATGAGGTTTTCTACGAGCAGTACTTC
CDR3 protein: CASSLGDEVFYEQYF

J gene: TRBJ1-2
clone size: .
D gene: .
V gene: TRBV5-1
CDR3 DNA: TGCGCCAGCAGCTTTGGATCAGCTAACTATGGCTACACCTTC
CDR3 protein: CASSFGSANYGYTF

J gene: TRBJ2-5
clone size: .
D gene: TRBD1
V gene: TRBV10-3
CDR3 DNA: TGTGCCACCGCAACAACAGGGGGACGGGAGACCCAGTACTTC
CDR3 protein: CATATTGGRETQYF

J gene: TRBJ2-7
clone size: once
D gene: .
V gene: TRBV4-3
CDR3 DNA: TGCGCCAGCAGCCAAGAGAGAAAAGCGGTAGAAGAGCAGTACTTC
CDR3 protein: CASSQERKAVEEQYF

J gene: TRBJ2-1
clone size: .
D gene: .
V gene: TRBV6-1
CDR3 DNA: TGTGCCAGCAGGTACAATGAGCAGTTCTTC
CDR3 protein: CASRYNEQFF

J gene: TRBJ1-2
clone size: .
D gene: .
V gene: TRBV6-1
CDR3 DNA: TGTGCCAGCAACCCGGGCCGGGAAGGGATTCATGGCTACACCTTC
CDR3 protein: CASNPGREGIHGYTF

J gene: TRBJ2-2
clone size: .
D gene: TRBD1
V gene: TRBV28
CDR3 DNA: TGTGCCAGCAGTCCAGGTGGGACAGCGAACACCGGGGAGCTGTTTTTT
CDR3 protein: CASSPGGTANTGELFF

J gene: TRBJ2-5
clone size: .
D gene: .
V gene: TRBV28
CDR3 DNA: TGTGCCAGCAGGTCTCGTGTGGGGGGCGCAGAGACCCAGTACTTC
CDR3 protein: CASRSRVGGAETQYF

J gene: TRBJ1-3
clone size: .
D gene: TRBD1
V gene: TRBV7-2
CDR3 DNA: TGTGCCAGCAGCTGGGGGGGTGGACAGGGAAGAAACACCATATATTTT
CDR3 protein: CASSWGGGQGRNTIYF